The 12 T cell receptor beta chains presented below share a single source sample, sequenced in a study of T cell responses to AZD1222 COVID-19 vaccine. Here immunoSEQ multiplex PCR was the method, and the copy in TCRdb shows in-frame clones only, minus some. The table records over 130,000 clones, roughly 90% of them present only once. Sequenced material: peripheral blood, taken 28 days after the second AZD1222 dose. The source is an adult who received the AZD1222 COVID-19 vaccine.

J is TRBJ2-7 and V is TRBV30; the match to TRBD2 covers 9 bases. The CDR3 totals 16 residues. The trim removed 4 bases at V and 7 bases at J, leaving 17 bases unmatched. Per the germline V gene, CDR1 is GTSNPN and CDR2 is SVGIG (reference sequence). CDR3 residues: CAWNYERGSGGREQYV. CDR3 coding DNA: TGTGCCTGGAATTACGAACGGGGTAGCGGGGGACGTGAGCAGTACGTC.

V gene TRBV19 combines with J gene TRBJ2-3; possibly TRBD2 for D (6 bases). V was cut by 4 bases and J by 6 bases, with 20 bases left in between. The length of the CDR3 is 16 residues. Germline V gene sequence: CDR1 LNHDA, CDR2 SQIVND (reference sequence). The CDR3 DNA sequence: TGTGCCAGTAGTACGGCCGGGACTCCATCAGGGGATACGCAGTATTTT. Its translation is CASSTAGTPSGDTQYF.

The CDR3 sequence is CASSFRGTAYSNQPQHF. CDR3 nucleotides: TGTGCCAGCAGCTTTAGGGGGACAGCGTATAGCAATCAGCCCCAGCATTTT. V gene TRBV5-6 combines with J gene TRBJ1-5; 7 bases align to TRBD1. The CDR3 runs 17 residues. V lost 2 bases to trimming and J lost 0 bases; unmatched junction nucleotides: 8. Germline loops: CDR1 SGHDT, CDR2 YYEEEE.

A single count supports this clone. The CDR3 loop is CASSQEWQGIRYGYTF. CDR3 coding DNA: TGTGCCAGCAGCCAAGAATGGCAGGGGATTCGGTATGGCTACACCTTC. This chain connects TRBV14 to TRBJ1-2, with a possible D match to TRBD1 (6 bases). The CDR3 loop spans 16 amino acids. Trimming shortened V by 0 bases and J by 5 bases, and 16 bases separated the two germline ends. Per the germline V gene, CDR1 is SGHDN and CDR2 is FVKESK.

The V call is TRBV2, the J call TRBJ2-7, with 8 positions matching TRBD1. Germline assignment: CDR1 SNHLY and CDR2 FYNNEI. The CDR3 spans 14 residues. V was pared by 6 bases and J by 6 bases, with 10 bases of the junction left unmatched. CDR3 residues: CASSGAGGLGEQYV. The CDR3 DNA reads as TGTGCCAGCAGCGGGGCAGGGGGCCTCGGCGAGCAGTACGTC.

The rearrangement joins TRBV6-2 or TRBV6-3 to TRBJ1-5; D ambiguous. Germline V gene lookup returns CDR1 MNHEY and CDR2 SVGEGT. The CDR3 consists of 16 residues. V was trimmed by 2 bases and J by 0 bases, leaving 11 bases between them. The CDR3, as DNA: TGTGCCAGCAGTTACCGACGGGCGGATAGCAATCAGCCCCAGCATTTT. This translates into CASSYRRADSNQPQHF.

This chain uses TRBV6-6 with TRBJ2-3; TRBD2 matches 9 bases. CDR3 size: 14 residues. In germline, CDR1 is MNHNY, CDR2 SVGAGI (reference sequence). V trimming: 8 bases; J trimming: 2 bases; junction bases outside the gene matches: 5. CDR3 region: CASGSGGITDTQYF. Here the CDR3 DNA reads TGTGCCAGCGGTAGCGGGGGAATCACAGATACGCAGTATTTT.

J is TRBJ2-7 and V is TRBV7-2; possibly TRBD1 for D (6 bases). The CDR3 runs to 14 residues. V shed 5 bases and J shed 2 bases, with 13 bases lying between them. The germline V gene encodes CDR1 SGHTA and CDR2 FQGNSA. The CDR3 is CASSPGDGTYEQYF. Here the CDR3 DNA reads TGTGCCAGCAGCCCAGGGGACGGAACCTACGAGCAGTACTTC.

This chain connects TRBV5-1 to TRBJ2-1, with 10 positions matching TRBD2. V dropped 4 bases and J dropped 7; count of bases not matched to a gene: 8. Germline loops: CDR1 SGHRS, CDR2 YFSETQ. The CDR3 contains 15 residues. The CDR3 sequence: CASSPASGSANEQFF. DNA of the CDR3: TGCGCCAGCAGCCCCGCTAGCGGGAGCGCTAATGAGCAGTTCTTC.

This sequence joins TRBV21-1 and TRBJ1-2. TRBV21-1 is termed a pseudogene. CDR3 length: 15 residues. CDR3 sequence (DNA): TGTGCCAGCAGCCCCCTCTTGGAGGAGAACTATGGCTACACCTTC. This translates into CASSPLLEENYGYTF.

The chain employs TRBV28 and TRBJ1-1; D call uncertain. The germline gives CDR1 MDHEN, CDR2 SYDVKM. The V end was cut by 7 bases, the J end by 5 bases, with 23 bases between. The CDR3 covers 16 residues. In DNA, the CDR3 is TGTGCCAGCACATATTATTGGAAGAAAAGCGGGACTGAAGCTTTCTTT. Translated, it gives CASTYYWKKSGTEAFF.

The genes are TRBV29-1 and TRBJ2-1, with 7 bases identical to TRBD1. CDR3 length: 16 residues. V lost 1 base and J lost 3; bases outside the gene matches: 9. Germline CDR1 is SQVTM and CDR2 is ANQGSEA. CDR3 residues: CSVEVIGQALYNEQFF. As DNA, the CDR3 is TGCAGCGTTGAAGTTATAGGACAGGCGCTCTACAATGAGCAGTTCTTC.